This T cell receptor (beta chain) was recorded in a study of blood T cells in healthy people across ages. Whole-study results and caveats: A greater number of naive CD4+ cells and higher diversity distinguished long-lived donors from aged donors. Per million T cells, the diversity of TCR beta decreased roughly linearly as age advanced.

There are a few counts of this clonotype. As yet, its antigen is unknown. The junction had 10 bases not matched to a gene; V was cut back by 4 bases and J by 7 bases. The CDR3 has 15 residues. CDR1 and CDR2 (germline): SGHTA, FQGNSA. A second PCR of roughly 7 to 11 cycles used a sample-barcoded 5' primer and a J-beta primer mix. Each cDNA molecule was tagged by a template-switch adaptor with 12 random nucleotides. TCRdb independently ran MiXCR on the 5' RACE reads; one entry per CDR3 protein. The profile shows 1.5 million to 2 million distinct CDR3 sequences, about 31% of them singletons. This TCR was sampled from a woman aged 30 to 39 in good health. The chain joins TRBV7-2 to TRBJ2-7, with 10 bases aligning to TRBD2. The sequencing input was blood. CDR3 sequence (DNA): TGTGCCAGCAGCTACCCTAGCGGGGGATACGGGGAGCAGTACTTC. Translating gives CASSYPSGGYGEQYF.